These T cell receptor beta chains were read from a single sample in a study of blood T cells in healthy people across ages. Using its own MiXCR run on the 5' RACE reads, TCRdb lists one record per CDR3 protein. The data contain over a million distinct CDR3 sequences, approximately 38% of them singletons. Sequenced material: blood. Source of these receptors: a young woman in good health. Each CDR3 is given with its conserved first and last residue. Fields, in order: clone size, D gene, J gene, V gene, CDR3 protein, CDR3 DNA. The D gene is left open where the match is weak. For some rows the clone size is stated as once, few or many, or as a class when expanded; others skip it.

abundance: few
d_gene: NA
j_gene: TRBJ2-3
v_gene: TRBV29-1
CDR3aa: CSVDPADSSTDTQYF
CDR3nt: TGCAGCGTTGATCCAGCCGATTCTAGCACAGATACGCAGTATTTT

abundance: NA
d_gene: NA
j_gene: TRBJ2-1
v_gene: TRBV5-1
CDR3aa: CASSLAERGYSYNEQFF
CDR3nt: TGCGCCAGCAGCTTGGCCGAACGGGGGTACTCCTACAATGAGCAGTTCTTC

abundance: NA
d_gene: TRBD2
j_gene: TRBJ2-1
v_gene: TRBV5-1
CDR3aa: CASTLGTISYEQFF
CDR3nt: TGCGCCAGCACCTTGGGGACTATCTCCTACGAGCAGTTCTTC

abundance: few
d_gene: NA
j_gene: TRBJ1-1
v_gene: TRBV18
CDR3aa: CASSPPGGRNTVEAFF
CDR3nt: TGTGCCAGCTCACCACCGGGGGGACGGAATACCGTTGAAGCTTTCTTT

abundance: NA
d_gene: TRBD2
j_gene: TRBJ2-1
v_gene: TRBV11-2
CDR3aa: CASSPPGGSRQFF
CDR3nt: TGTGCCAGCAGCCCCCCGGGAGGGTCGCGGCAGTTCTTC

abundance: NA
d_gene: TRBD1
j_gene: TRBJ2-7
v_gene: TRBV29-1
CDR3aa: CSVGVQGSNEQYF
CDR3nt: TGCAGCGTTGGGGTACAGGGGTCCAACGAGCAGTACTTC

abundance: many
d_gene: NA
j_gene: TRBJ2-1
v_gene: TRBV7-9
CDR3aa: CASSPPKGGLYNEQFF
CDR3nt: TGTGCCAGCAGCCCCCCAAAAGGGGGACTGTACAATGAGCAGTTCTTC

abundance: NA
d_gene: TRBD1
j_gene: TRBJ2-1
v_gene: TRBV3-1
CDR3aa: CASSRPGQGLPGYNEQFF
CDR3nt: TGTGCCAGCAGCCGCCCGGGACAGGGGCTCCCGGGCTACAATGAGCAGTTCTTC

abundance: NA
d_gene: NA
j_gene: TRBJ2-3
v_gene: TRBV12-3/TRBV12-4
CDR3aa: CASRLDGSDTQYF
CDR3nt: TGTGCCAGCCGACTGGATGGCTCCGATACGCAGTATTTT

abundance: few
d_gene: TRBD1
j_gene: TRBJ2-1
v_gene: TRBV6-1
CDR3aa: CASPPGQGPYNEQFF
CDR3nt: TGTGCCAGCCCCCCGGGACAGGGACCCTACAATGAGCAGTTCTTC

abundance: NA
d_gene: NA
j_gene: TRBJ1-5
v_gene: TRBV3-1
CDR3aa: CASSQETDQPQHF
CDR3nt: TGTGCCAGCAGCCAAGAAACAGATCAGCCCCAGCATTTT

abundance: NA
d_gene: TRBD1
j_gene: TRBJ2-5
v_gene: TRBV2
CDR3aa: CASSEGTGSRETQYF
CDR3nt: TGTGCCAGCAGTGAAGGGACAGGGTCACGAGAGACCCAGTACTTC

abundance: NA
d_gene: NA
j_gene: TRBJ2-7
v_gene: TRBV27
CDR3aa: CASKGQTGEQYF
CDR3nt: TGTGCCAGCAAAGGACAGACAGGCGAGCAGTACTTC

abundance: NA
d_gene: NA
j_gene: TRBJ2-3
v_gene: TRBV29-1
CDR3aa: CSVDTGFTDTQYF
CDR3nt: TGCAGCGTTGATACAGGGTTCACAGATACGCAGTATTTT

abundance: NA
d_gene: TRBD1
j_gene: TRBJ2-7
v_gene: TRBV30
CDR3aa: CAWRPLPGQGARLEQYF
CDR3nt: TGTGCCTGGAGGCCCCTACCGGGACAGGGGGCGAGACTCGAGCAGTACTTC

abundance: NA
d_gene: NA
j_gene: TRBJ2-5
v_gene: TRBV20-1
CDR3aa: CSARIKETQYF
CDR3nt: TGCAGTGCTAGGATCAAAGAGACCCAGTACTTC

abundance: many
d_gene: NA
j_gene: TRBJ2-7
v_gene: TRBV27
CDR3aa: CASSLGGDYEQYF
CDR3nt: TGTGCCAGCAGCTTGGGGGGTGACTACGAGCAGTACTTC

abundance: NA
d_gene: NA
j_gene: TRBJ1-6
v_gene: TRBV10-3
CDR3aa: CAIRDSRGSGYGGGNSPLHF
CDR3nt: TGTGCCATCAGGGATTCGAGAGGCAGTGGCTACGGGGGTGGTAATTCACCCCTCCACTTT